This TCR beta chain was documented in a study of CD8+CD57+ T cells in acquired aplastic anemia. It was patients with CD8+CD57+ cell expansion by flow cytometry who were chosen for sequencing. Germline CDR1 and CDR2: SGHRS and YFSETQ. The CDR3 contains 15 residues. Trimming cost V 2 bases and J 5 bases; bases outside gene matches: 8. TCR beta VDJ and CDR3 were profiled, and genomic DNA was the template. TCRdb reprocessed the reads via MiXCR and lists one record per CDR3 protein. This sample yields about 160,000 distinct CDR3 sequences, of which around half are seen a single time; 25% to 40% belongs to the top ten. This clonotype occurred many times. The antigen is unknown. Study results and caveats: Levels of CD8+ Simpson's diversity were not significantly distinct in patients versus controls.

This TCR was recovered from a human donor with aplastic anemia. Input material: sorted CD4+, CD8+, or CD8+CD57+ T cells (not recorded which) from PBMCs. V is TRBV5-1 and J is TRBJ1-1; 8 bases fit TRBD1. CDR3 nucleotides: TGCGCCAGCAGCTTTACCCCCGACAGGGGAACTGAAGCTTTCTTT. Amino acid sequence: CASSFTPDRGTEAFF.